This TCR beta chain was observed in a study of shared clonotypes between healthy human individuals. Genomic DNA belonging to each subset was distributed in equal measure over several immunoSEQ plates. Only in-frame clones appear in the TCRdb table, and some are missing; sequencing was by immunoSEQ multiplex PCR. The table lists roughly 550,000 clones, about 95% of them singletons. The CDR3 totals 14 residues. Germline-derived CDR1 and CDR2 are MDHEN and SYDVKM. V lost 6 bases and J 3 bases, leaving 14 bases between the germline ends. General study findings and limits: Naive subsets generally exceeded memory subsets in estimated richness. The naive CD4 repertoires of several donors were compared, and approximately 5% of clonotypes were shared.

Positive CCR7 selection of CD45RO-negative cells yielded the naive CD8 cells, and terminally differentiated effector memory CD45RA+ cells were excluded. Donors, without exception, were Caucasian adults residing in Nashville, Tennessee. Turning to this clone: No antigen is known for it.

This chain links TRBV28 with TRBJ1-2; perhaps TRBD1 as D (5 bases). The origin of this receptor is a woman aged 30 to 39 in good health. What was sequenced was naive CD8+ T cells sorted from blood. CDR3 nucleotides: TGTGCCAGCAGGAATAAAGACAGTCACTATGGCTACACCTTC. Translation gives CASRNKDSHYGYTF.